The 12 T cell receptor beta chains listed next were all sequenced from one sample in a study of blood T cell repertoires in COVID-19. Measured with immunoSEQ multiplex PCR; TCRdb has only the in-frame clones, and not every one. The table lists tens of thousands of clones, approximately 91% of them singletons, with approximately 7% in the top ten. Input material: peripheral blood. These TCRs come from an older woman with active or convalescent COVID-19.

The J gene is TRBJ1-2, the V gene TRBV27, with 10 bases lining up with TRBD1. The CDR3 loop spans 19 amino acids. Germline CDR1 and CDR2: MNHEY and SMNVEV (reference sequence). J gave up 2 bases and V 2 bases, and 14 bases lay outside the gene matches. DNA for the CDR3: TGTGCCAGCAGTTTAGTCGGGACAGGGGTCTTTTCAGACAACTATGGCTACACCTTC. Encoded protein: CASSLVGTGVFSDNYGYTF.

This clone was observed once. The chain is built from TRBV4-1 and TRBJ1-2; maybe TRBD1 (6 bases). The germline V and J ends were trimmed by 3 bases and 5 bases, with 19 bases remaining between them. CDR1 and CDR2 from the germline V gene are MGHRA and YSYEKL. This CDR3 is built from 16 residues. CDR3 loop: CASSHPTGRDSYGYTF. CDR3 sequence (DNA): TGCGCCAGCAGCCACCCTACAGGGAGGGATTCTTATGGCTACACCTTC.

The rearrangement uses TRBV21-1 and TRBJ2-6; TRBD2, the table's D call, was not compared with the DNA. TRBV21-1 counts as a pseudogene. The CDR3 covers 15 residues. CDR3 coding DNA: TGTGCCAGCAGCAAAGCTAACGGTGGGGCCAACGTCCTGACTTTC. Amino acid sequence: CASSKANGGANVLTF.

This chain joins TRBV7-3 and TRBJ2-3; 9 bases fit TRBD2. The CDR3 has 14 amino acids. Germline values: CDR1 SGHTA, CDR2 FQGTGA. Trimming removed 4 bases from V and 2 bases from J; junction bases left unmatched: 1. This CDR3 reads CASSSSGTTDTQYF. The CDR3 coding sequence is TGTGCCAGCAGCTCTAGCGGGACCACAGATACGCAGTATTTT.

The V and J genes are TRBV28 and TRBJ1-3; unclear D gene. With 10 bases removed from V and 0 bases from J, the gap between germline ends came to 10 bases. This CDR3 comprises 13 residues. Germline-derived CDR1 and CDR2 are MDHEN and SYDVKM. CDR3 amino acids: CAITGSSGNTIYF. The DNA for the CDR3 is TGTGCCATAACCGGGTCCTCTGGAAACACCATATATTTT.

The chain combines TRBV2 with TRBJ1-1, with 8 positions matching TRBD1. Looked up from germline, CDR1 is SNHLY and CDR2 is FYNNEI. Unmatched junction bases numbered 7, after V lost 5 bases and J lost 5 bases. The CDR3 contains 14 residues. The CDR3 spells CASSPRQGITEAFF. In nucleotides, the CDR3 is TGTGCCAGCAGTCCCAGACAGGGGATAACTGAAGCTTTCTTT.

The chain recombines TRBV28 with TRBJ1-2, with TRBD1 identical over 10 bases. CDR3 length: 14 residues. Germline V gives CDR1 MDHEN, CDR2 SYDVKM. V was clipped by 6 bases and J by 8 bases; unmatched bases: 9. The CDR3 bases are TGTGCCAGCAGCAACATCGGACAGGGGGGCGGCTACACCTTC. It specifies CASSNIGQGGGYTF.

The J gene is TRBJ1-5, the V gene TRBV6-2 or TRBV6-3; D perhaps matches TRBD1 (5 bases). The CDR3 consists of 15 residues. From germline, CDR1 is MNHEY and CDR2 SVGEGT. Trimming removed 2 bases from V and 4 bases from J, with 12 bases in between. The CDR3 sequence is CASSYGPTANQPQHF. For the CDR3, the DNA is TGTGCCAGCAGTTACGGGCCGACAGCGAATCAGCCCCAGCATTTT.

CDR3 bases: TGTGCCAGCGGGGGGGGAGAGACCCAGTACTTC. It specifies CASGGGETQYF. The gene calls are TRBV28 and TRBJ2-5; TRBD2 matches 7 bases. CDR3 length equals 11 residues. Trimming at V came to 8 bases and at J to 4 bases, leaving 1 base not matched to a gene. In germline, CDR1 is MDHEN, CDR2 SYDVKM.

The table lists this clone with a count of one. J is TRBJ2-7 and V is TRBV7-3, with 8 bases aligning to TRBD1. Germline CDR1 is SGHTA and CDR2 is FQGTGA. J was trimmed by 3 bases and V by 5 bases; bases with no gene match: 6. CDR3 size: 14 residues. The CDR3 DNA reads as TGTGCCAGCAGCACAGGGACAGGCCACTACGAGCAGTACTTC. Amino acid sequence: CASSTGTGHYEQYF.

The chain combines TRBV19 with TRBJ2-7, with 8 bases matching TRBD1. Unmatched junction bases numbered 11, after V lost 3 bases and J lost 7 bases. Germline CDR1 and CDR2: LNHDA and SQIVND (reference sequence). The CDR3 covers 15 residues. Here the CDR3 reads CASSMDRALLREQYF. The CDR3 DNA sequence: TGTGCCAGTAGTATGGACAGGGCACTACTGAGGGAGCAGTACTTC.

The chain is built from TRBV28 and TRBJ2-1, with D unresolved. Between the trimmed V and J ends, which lost 2 bases and 6 bases, there was a span of 8 bases. The CDR3 loop spans 13 amino acids. CDR1 is MDHEN, CDR2 SYDVKM, per germline. This CDR3 is CASSLRRSNEQFF. Here the CDR3 DNA reads TGTGCCAGCAGTTTACGTAGGAGCAATGAGCAGTTCTTC.